The 25 T cell receptor beta chains reported below all come from one sample, sequenced in a study of T cell repertoires in cytomegalovirus infection. MiXCR, run by TCRdb on the reads, gives a single entry per CDR3 protein. The data show 400,000 or so distinct CDR3 sequences, with approximately 18% seen just once and under 9% held by the top ten. The sample was PBMCs. Every receptor here comes from a human donor in good health (CMV status not recorded). Some clones in this sample may be carry-over from other donors' samples.

This clonotype has more than one count but fewer than ten. The chain carries TRBV28 and TRBJ2-4; no firm D call. Germline V lookup: CDR1 MDHEN, CDR2 SYDVKM. The CDR3 runs 16 residues. V was cut by 3 bases and J by 2 bases, with 14 bases left in between. CDR3 nucleotide sequence: TGTGCCAGCAGTTTTACGATCACCCCGACCAAAAACATTCAGTACTTC. Protein sequence: CASSFTITPTKNIQYF.

This clonotype occurred a few times. The gene calls are TRBV19 and TRBJ2-2, with TRBD2 identical over 8 bases. The trim removed 1 base at V and 0 bases at J, leaving 1 base unmatched. The germline V gene has CDR1 LNHDA and CDR2 SQIVND (reference sequence). The CDR3 has 16 residues. CDR3 protein: CASSIVAGSNTGELFF. In DNA form, the CDR3 reads TGTGCCAGTAGTATAGTAGCGGGATCGAACACCGGGGAGCTGTTTTTT. The complete variable domain, with remaining parts taken from reference TRBV19 and TRBJ2-2, reads DGGITQSPKYLFRKEGQNVTLSCEQNLNHDAMYWYRQDPGQGLRLIYYSQIVNDFQKGDIAEGYSVSREKKESFPLTVTSAQKNPTAFYLCASSIVAGSNTGELFFGEGSRLTVL.

The V and J genes are TRBV28 and TRBJ1-5, with D unclear. Trimming left V 5 bases short and J 7 bases short, with 12 bases between. Germline CDR1 reads MDHEN; CDR2 reads SYDVKM. The CDR3 consists of 13 residues. The CDR3 loop reads CASSGVTEQPQHF. CDR3 sequence (DNA): TGTGCCAGCAGTGGGGTGACGGAGCAGCCCCAGCATTTT.

This clonotype came up many times. The chain couples TRBV4-2 to TRBJ1-1; a weak D match, TRBD1 (5 bases). CDR3 length equals 15 residues. CDR1 and CDR2 (germline): LGHNA, YNFKEQ. V was cut by 1 base and J by 4 bases, with 13 bases left in between. The CDR3 nucleotides are TGTGCCAGCAGCCAAGTTTCGGGGGTGAGCACTGAAGCTTTCTTT. Translation: CASSQVSGVSTEAFF.

This chain's CDR3 is CASSGPERGRPKNIQYF. The CDR3 DNA is TGTGCCAGCAGTGGCCCCGAGAGGGGACGACCCAAAAACATTCAGTACTTC. The rearrangement joins TRBV2 to TRBJ2-4; D possibly uses TRBD1 or TRBD2 (5 bases each). Trimming took 4 bases from V and 2 from J, leaving 18 bases between them. Germline values: CDR1 SNHLY, CDR2 FYNNEI. The CDR3 is 17 amino acids. Drawing the rest from reference TRBV2 and TRBJ2-4, the complete variable domain is EPEVTQTPSHQVTQMGQEVILRCVPISNHLYFYWYRQILGQKVEFLVSFYNNEISEKSEIFDDQFSVERPDGSNFTLKIRSTKLEDSAMYFCASSGPERGRPKNIQYFGAGTRLSVL.

V is TRBV6-6 and J is TRBJ1-4; unclear D gene. V lost 2 bases to trimming and J lost 5 bases, with 18 bases between them. Germline lookup yields CDR1 MNHNY and CDR2 SVGAGI (reference sequence). There are 17 residues in the CDR3. As DNA, the CDR3 is TGTGCCAGCAGTTACACCCTCGGACCTAGGCCAAATGAAAAACTGTTTTTT. This sequence encodes CASSYTLGPRPNEKLFF.

Here the CDR3 reads CAISEGTPTDTQYF. The CDR3 nucleotides read TGTGCCATCAGTGAGGGGACACCCACAGATACGCAGTATTTT. This chain connects TRBV10-3 to TRBJ2-3, with D perhaps TRBD1 (6 bases). V was shortened by 2 bases and J by 2 bases, with 8 bases between the two germline ends. The CDR3 has 14 amino acids. The germline CDR1 and CDR2 sequences are ENHRY and SYGVKD.

The V gene is TRBV7-2, the J gene TRBJ2-1, with D perhaps matching TRBD1 or TRBD2 (5 bases each). Per germline, CDR1 SGHTA and CDR2 FQGNSA. The CDR3 covers 15 residues. Trimming pared 5 bases from V and 7 bases from J, leaving 18 bases between. As DNA, the CDR3 is TGTGCCAGCAGCCTTGTTGGGGGTCGGGGAAATGAGCAGTTCTTC. Translated, it gives CASSLVGGRGNEQFF.

The rearrangement uses TRBV24-1 and TRBJ2-3; D is possibly TRBD2 (7 bases). Germline V gene data show CDR1 as KGHDR and CDR2 as SFDVKD. The CDR3 is made up of 16 amino acids. V dropped 9 bases and J dropped 3 bases, with 21 bases sitting between them. The chain's CDR3 is CATESGGFAPTDTQYF. CDR3 in DNA: TGTGCCACCGAGTCGGGGGGCTTTGCCCCAACAGATACGCAGTATTTT.

This clonotype was seen only once. A read error may explain this, as a much larger clone is one base away. The gene calls are TRBV12-3 or TRBV12-4 and TRBJ1-5; D is unclear. CDR3 size: 13 residues. Trimming shortened V by 5 bases and J by 12 bases, and 17 bases separated the two germline ends. The CDR3, as DNA: TGTGCCAGCAGTCCGGGGTATAATCCTCACCAGCATTTT. Translated: CASSPGYNPHQHF.

This clonotype was detected ten times or more. The chain joins TRBV7-2 to TRBJ2-3, with TRBD2 matching over 7 bases. This CDR3 has 15 residues. Germline CDR1 reads SGHTA; CDR2 reads FQGNSA. With 4 bases clipped from V and 1 base from J, the junction kept 5 bases outside the gene matches. The CDR3 coding sequence is TGTGCCAGCAGCTCGAGCGGGACGCGCACAGATACGCAGTATTTT. This gives the protein CASSSSGTRTDTQYF.

V and J are TRBV5-6 and TRBJ2-7; weak D call: TRBD2 (6 bases). The CDR3 runs to 14 residues. CDR1 is SGHDT, CDR2 YYEEEE, per germline. Trimming stripped 3 bases from V and 2 bases from J, with 12 bases between. The CDR3 reads CASSSPGRPYEQYF. In DNA, the CDR3 is TGTGCCAGCAGCTCCCCAGGGAGGCCCTACGAGCAGTACTTC. Full variable domain (remainder filled in from reference TRBV5-6 and TRBJ2-7): DAGVTQSPTHLIKTRGQQVTLRCSPKSGHDTVSWYQQALGQGPQFIFQYYEEEERQRGNFPDRFSGHQFPNYSSELNVNALLLGDSALYLCASSSPGRPYEQYFGPGTRLTVT.

The CDR3 loop reads CSARTGYTF. The CDR3 DNA reads as TGCAGTGCTCGTACAGGCTACACCTTC. The chain employs TRBV20-1 and TRBJ1-2, with no clear D. Germline loops: CDR1 DFQATT, CDR2 SNEGSKA (reference sequence). V was cut by 5 bases and J by 8 bases, with 6 bases left in between. This CDR3 is 9 amino acids long.

This clonotype was seen only a few times. The chain is built from TRBV20-1 and TRBJ2-5, with D tentatively TRBD1 (7 bases). The CDR3 consists of 15 residues. Per the germline V gene, CDR1 is DFQATT and CDR2 is SNEGSKA (reference sequence). V lost 0 bases, J lost 1 base, and 12 bases lay in between. CDR3: CSARDPQGGQETQYF. The CDR3 region has the DNA TGCAGTGCTAGAGATCCCCAGGGGGGCCAAGAGACCCAGTACTTC.

The chain recombines TRBV18 with TRBJ2-7; D is perhaps TRBD1 (5 bases). This CDR3 is 13 amino acids long. Germline lookup yields CDR1 KGHSH and CDR2 LQKENI. The V end lost 5 bases, the J end lost 3 bases, and 11 bases lay between the germline ends. CDR3 in amino acids: CASSSTDLYEQYF. For the CDR3, the DNA is TGTGCCAGCTCATCGACAGACCTCTACGAGCAGTACTTC.

This clonotype showed up just a few times. V and J are TRBV7-9 and TRBJ2-2, with D possibly matching TRBD1 (6 bases). V gave up 2 bases and J gave up 0 bases, with 7 bases separating them. This CDR3 contains 15 residues. The V gene's germline CDR1 is SEHNR and CDR2 FQNEAQ (reference sequence). CDR3 nucleotide sequence: TGTGCCAGCAGCTTATGGGACACGAACACCGGGGAGCTGTTTTTT. This sequence encodes CASSLWDTNTGELFF.

This clonotype was seen once. The chain combines TRBV23-1 with TRBJ2-1; 8 positions match TRBD2. TRBV23-1 is recorded as an ORF, its role being uncertain. Germline trimming cut 6 bases from V and 0 bases from J; bases unmatched to any gene: 13. The CDR3 sequence is 18 residues long. CDR3 DNA: TGCGCCAGCAGCCCACCCCCTCTCAGCGGGAGCTCCTACAATGAGCAGTTCTTC. Translation gives CASSPPPLSGSSYNEQFF.

The rearrangement uses TRBV7-6 and TRBJ2-7; either TRBD1 or TRBD2 may supply D (7 bases each). The V end was cut by 5 bases, the J end by 2 bases, with 13 bases between. The CDR3 is 14 amino acids. The germline V gene has CDR1 SGHVS and CDR2 FNYEAQ. The CDR3 DNA reads as TGTGCCAGCAGCCAGGGGGGGCCACCCTACGAGCAGTACTTC. This sequence encodes CASSQGGPPYEQYF.

CDR3 protein: CASSLGSGTGHNSPLHF. The DNA for the CDR3 is TGTGCCAGCAGCTTAGGTTCCGGGACAGGGCACAATTCACCCCTCCACTTT. This chain links TRBV7-9 with TRBJ1-6, with TRBD1 matching over 9 bases. The CDR3 is made up of 17 amino acids. Trimming removed 1 base from V and 7 bases from J; junction bases left unmatched: 8. Germline V gene data show CDR1 as SEHNR and CDR2 as FQNEAQ (reference sequence).

The sample holds a few counts of this clonotype. The chain uses TRBV20-1 and TRBJ2-2; TRBD2 matches 7 bases. The CDR3 sequence is 14 residues long. Per germline, CDR1 DFQATT and CDR2 SNEGSKA (reference sequence). J lost 0 bases, V lost 3 bases, and 1 base had no gene match. DNA for the CDR3: TGCAGTGCTAGGAGCGGGACGAACACCGGGGAGCTGTTTTTT. It codes for CSARSGTNTGELFF.

This clonotype was counted a few times. This chain uses TRBV7-2 with TRBJ2-5; tentatively, D is TRBD1 or TRBD2 (7 bases each). Germline CDR1 SGHTA, CDR2 FQGNSA. The V and J ends lost 7 bases and 5 bases respectively, with 20 bases between them. This CDR3 has 15 amino acids. CDR3 sequence (DNA): TGTGCCAGCACCCCAGGGGGGGGGGCCATGGAGACCCAGTACTTC. This encodes CASTPGGGAMETQYF. Combining the CDR3 with reference TRBV7-2 and TRBJ2-5 gives the whole variable domain GAGVSQSPSNKVTEKGKDVELRCDPISGHTALYWYRQSLGQGLEFLIYFQGNSAPDKSGLPSDRFSAERTGGSVSTLTIQRTQQEDSAVYLCASTPGGGAMETQYFGPGTRLLVL.

The J gene is TRBJ1-5, the V gene TRBV18; D is unresolved. V shed 3 bases and J shed 6 bases, with 12 bases lying between them. This CDR3 contains 14 residues. Germline V gives CDR1 KGHSH, CDR2 LQKENI. As DNA, the CDR3 is TGTGCCAGCTCACCGAGCACCGGTGTTCAGCCCCAGCATTTT. Translating it yields CASSPSTGVQPQHF.

The chain links TRBV7-8 to TRBJ2-5; 13 nucleotides agree with TRBD2. In germline, CDR1 is SGHVS, CDR2 FQNEAQ. With 5 bases clipped from V and 8 bases from J, the junction kept 5 bases outside the gene matches. This CDR3 comprises 14 residues. CDR3 coding DNA: TGTGCCAGCAGCCTGGGGACTAGCGGGAACACCCAGTACTTC. Translated: CASSLGTSGNTQYF.

The J gene is TRBJ2-5, the V gene TRBV11-2; D remains ambiguous. V was cut by 7 bases and J by 4 bases, with 10 bases left in between. This CDR3 is 12 amino acids long. From germline, CDR1 is SGHAT and CDR2 FQNNGV. The CDR3 coding sequence is TGTGCCAGCACCTACCTCAGAGAGACCCAGTACTTC. Amino acid sequence: CASTYLRETQYF. The variable domain in full, completed from reference TRBV11-2 and TRBJ2-5, reads EAGVAQSPRYKIIEKRQSVAFWCNPISGHATLYWYQQILGQGPKLLIQFQNNGVVDDSQLPKDRFSAERLKGVDSTLKIQPAKLEDSAVYLCASTYLRETQYFGPGTRLLVL.

This chain joins TRBV20-1 and TRBJ2-1; D ambiguous. In germline, CDR1 is DFQATT, CDR2 SNEGSKA (reference sequence). Trimming removed 5 bases from V and 13 bases from J, with 15 bases in between. The CDR3 is 11 amino acids. The CDR3 nucleotides are TGCAGTGCTCAACTTCAGGACCCACAGTTCTTC. It encodes CSAQLQDPQFF.